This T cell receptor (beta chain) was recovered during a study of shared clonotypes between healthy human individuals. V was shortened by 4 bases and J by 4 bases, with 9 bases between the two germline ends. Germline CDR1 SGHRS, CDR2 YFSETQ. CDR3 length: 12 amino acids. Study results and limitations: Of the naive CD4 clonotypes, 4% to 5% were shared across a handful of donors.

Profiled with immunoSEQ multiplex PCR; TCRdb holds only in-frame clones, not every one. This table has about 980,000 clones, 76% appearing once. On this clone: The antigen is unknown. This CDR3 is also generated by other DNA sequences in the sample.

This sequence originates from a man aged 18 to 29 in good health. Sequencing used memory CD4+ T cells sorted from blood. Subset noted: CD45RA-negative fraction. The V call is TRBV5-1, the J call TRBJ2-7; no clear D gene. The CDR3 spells CASSLTGYEQYF. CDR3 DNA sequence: TGCGCCAGCAGCCTAACGGGTTACGAGCAGTACTTC.